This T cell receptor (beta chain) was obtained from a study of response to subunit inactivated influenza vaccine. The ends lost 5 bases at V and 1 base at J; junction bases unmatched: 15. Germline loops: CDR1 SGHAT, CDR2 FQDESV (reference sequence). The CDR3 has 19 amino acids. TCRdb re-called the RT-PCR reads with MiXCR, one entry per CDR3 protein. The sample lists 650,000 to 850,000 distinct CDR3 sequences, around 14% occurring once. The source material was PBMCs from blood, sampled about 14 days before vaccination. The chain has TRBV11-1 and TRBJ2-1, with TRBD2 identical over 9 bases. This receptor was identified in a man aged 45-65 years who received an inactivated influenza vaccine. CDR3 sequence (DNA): TGTGCCAGCAGCCCCAGGAAGACTAGCGGTGGTAGTTCCTACAATGAGCAGTTCTTC. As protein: CASSPRKTSGGSSYNEQFF.